What follows are 26 T cell receptor beta chains derived from one specimen sequenced in a study of cytomegalovirus exposure and HLA in healthy donors. 13 Jbeta primers and 60 Vbeta primers were used for the PCR. The table came from immunoSEQ multiplex PCR; TCRdb's copy has only in-frame clones and leaves some out. The repertoire has 180,000 or so clones, roughly 79% of them found once; the top ten carry 4% to 5%. Sequencing was done on a sample of PBMCs. The receptors shown here come from a woman in her late teens or twenties in good health and CMV-seropositive.

This clone was counted between two and nine times. This chain connects TRBV2 to TRBJ2-4; possible D gene TRBD2, 7 bases. This CDR3 region has 17 residues. Germline CDR1 SNHLY, CDR2 FYNNEI. Trimming pared 1 base from V and 1 base from J, leaving 14 bases between. The CDR3 DNA sequence: TGTGCCAGCAGTGAAGGTGGGGGGGCGTGGGCCAAAAACATTCAGTACTTC. Translating it yields CASSEGGGAWAKNIQYF. Full variable domain (outside the CDR3, taken from reference TRBV2 and TRBJ2-4): EPEVTQTPSHQVTQMGQEVILRCVPISNHLYFYWYRQILGQKVEFLVSFYNNEISEKSEIFDDQFSVERPDGSNFTLKIRSTKLEDSAMYFCASSEGGGAWAKNIQYFGAGTRLSVL.

This chain joins TRBV6-6 and TRBJ1-5; D possibly corresponds to TRBD1 (5 bases). Trimming took off 7 bases at V and 1 base at J, with 8 bases between the two ends. This CDR3 is 13 amino acids long. In germline, CDR1 is MNHNY, CDR2 SVGAGI (reference sequence). CDR3 region: CASMGGSNQPQHF. The CDR3 DNA reads as TGTGCCAGCATGGGGGGAAGCAATCAGCCCCAGCATTTT.

The chain joins TRBV5-6 to TRBJ1-4; 7 positions match TRBD1. CDR1 SGHDT and CDR2 YYEEEE come from the germline V gene. The CDR3 sequence is 13 residues long. V shed 4 bases and J 7 bases; nucleotides not matched to a gene: 4. The CDR3 protein is CASSPGTVEKLFF. Here the CDR3 DNA reads TGTGCCAGCAGCCCCGGGACAGTTGAAAAACTGTTTTTT.

The gene calls are TRBV7-2 and TRBJ2-5, with 9 bases aligning to TRBD2. The CDR3 contains 15 residues. V lost 5 bases, J lost 3 bases, and 7 bases stayed unmatched. Germline V gives CDR1 SGHTA, CDR2 FQGNSA. The CDR3 here is CASSVRGGVKETQYF. The DNA of the CDR3 is TGTGCCAGCAGCGTGCGGGGGGGCGTCAAAGAGACCCAGTACTTC. The full variable domain, completed using reference TRBV7-2 and TRBJ2-5, is GAGVSQSPSNKVTEKGKDVELRCDPISGHTALYWYRQSLGQGLEFLIYFQGNSAPDKSGLPSDRFSAERTGGSVSTLTIQRTQQEDSAVYLCASSVRGGVKETQYFGPGTRLLVL.

The rearrangement links TRBV5-6 to TRBJ1-1; 9 nucleotides line up with TRBD1. CDR3 length: 14 amino acids. The junction had 3 bases not matched to a gene; V was cut back by 1 base and J by 5 bases. Germline V lookup: CDR1 SGHDT, CDR2 YYEEEE. The CDR3 spells CASSLRDRVTEAFF. Written as DNA, the CDR3 is TGTGCCAGCAGCTTGAGGGACAGGGTTACTGAAGCTTTCTTT.

The V gene is TRBV30, the J gene TRBJ2-1; D uncertain. The V and J ends lost 1 base and 10 bases respectively, with 11 bases between them. The CDR3 covers 12 residues. Germline V gene data show CDR1 as GTSNPN and CDR2 as SVGIG (reference sequence). The CDR3 loop is CAWSDSSGEQFF. The CDR3 bases are TGTGCCTGGAGTGATTCTAGTGGCGAGCAGTTCTTC.

In its sample, this clone was seen a few times. The chain uses TRBV15 and TRBJ2-5; 8 bases align to TRBD1. The germline CDR1 and CDR2 sequences are LNHNV and YYDKDF (reference sequence). V gave up 1 base and J gave up 4 bases; unmatched junction bases: 5. The CDR3 is made up of 15 amino acids. The CDR3 DNA follows: TGTGCCACCAGCAGAGCGGACAGGGAAGTAGAGACCCAGTACTTC. As protein: CATSRADREVETQYF.

The chain carries TRBV25-1 and TRBJ1-4; perhaps TRBD1 as D (5 bases). The germline V and J ends were trimmed by 3 bases and 0 bases, with 14 bases remaining between them. Germline CDR1 MGHDK, CDR2 SYGVNS. CDR3 size: 17 residues. CDR3 in DNA: TGTGCCAGCAGTGAGGAAGGGGTTTCGCCAACTAATGAAAAACTGTTTTTT. Its translation: CASSEEGVSPTNEKLFF. The full variable domain, in which reference TRBV25-1 and TRBJ1-4 provide the parts outside the CDR3, is EADIYQTPRYLVIGTGKKITLECSQTMGHDKMYWYQQDPGMELHLIHYSYGVNSTEKGDLSSESTVSRIRTEHFPLTLESARPSHTSQYLCASSEEGVSPTNEKLFFGSGTQLSVL.

This clone was found a few times. The V and J genes are TRBV5-6 and TRBJ2-5; 14 nucleotides align to TRBD2. Germline CDR1 is SGHDT and CDR2 is YYEEEE. CDR3 length equals 15 residues. V lost 6 bases, J lost 4 bases, and 5 bases stayed unmatched. The CDR3 loop reads CASKVGLAGAETQYF. In nucleotides, the CDR3 is TGTGCCAGCAAAGTGGGACTAGCGGGAGCAGAGACCCAGTACTTC.

This clone occurred once. The rearrangement uses TRBV10-3 and TRBJ2-1, with TRBD1 as a possible D gene (6 bases). V lost 7 bases and J lost 6, with 10 bases in between. The CDR3 runs 12 residues. In germline, CDR1 is ENHRY, CDR2 SYGVKD. CDR3 nucleotides: TGTGCCATCAACGCAGGGGCCAATGAGCAGTTCTTC. This translates into CAINAGANEQFF.

This clone was observed a single time. The rearrangement joins TRBV6-6 to TRBJ2-3, with 9 nucleotides matching TRBD2. In germline, CDR1 is MNHNY, CDR2 SVGAGI (reference sequence). V was clipped by 0 bases and J by 6 bases; unmatched bases: 4. The CDR3 spans 15 residues. The CDR3 spells CASSYSRGGRDTQYF. The CDR3 nucleotides are TGTGCCAGCAGTTACTCGCGGGGGGGCCGGGATACGCAGTATTTT.

The rearrangement links TRBV7-9 to TRBJ1-2; 8 nucleotides line up with TRBD1. The CDR3 sequence is 15 residues long. J lost 4 bases, V lost 3 bases, and 7 bases had no gene match. Germline CDR1 is SEHNR and CDR2 is FQNEAQ (reference sequence). The CDR3 is CASSFSDRAPYGYTF. CDR3 bases: TGTGCCAGCAGCTTCTCGGACAGGGCCCCCTATGGCTACACCTTC.

The chain combines TRBV5-6 with TRBJ2-1; 7 nucleotides line up with TRBD1. CDR3 size: 15 residues. The V gene end was trimmed by 1 base and the J gene end by 4 bases; junction bases not matched to a gene: 5. Germline V gives CDR1 SGHDT, CDR2 YYEEEE. CDR3 in DNA: TGTGCCAGCAGCTTGTCCGGACAGGAATACAATGAGCAGTTCTTC. It yields the protein CASSLSGQEYNEQFF.

V and J are TRBV10-3 and TRBJ2-3, with 9 bases lining up with TRBD2. CDR1 ENHRY and CDR2 SYGVKD come from the germline V gene. Losses at the gene ends were 10 bases for V and 1 base for J; bases not matched to a gene: 12. There are 16 residues in the CDR3. As DNA, the CDR3 is TGTGCCACCAAAAAGCCGGGCGGGGGGGGCACAGATACGCAGTATTTT. Protein: CATKKPGGGGTDTQYF.

This sequence joins TRBV5-1 and TRBJ2-7; 7 bases fit TRBD1. V trimming: 6 bases; J trimming: 1 base; junction bases outside the gene matches: 4. This CDR3 spans 13 amino acids. Germline V gives CDR1 SGHRS, CDR2 YFSETQ. CDR3 sequence reads: CASTGTDSYEQYF. The DNA of the CDR3 is TGCGCCAGCACCGGGACAGATTCCTACGAGCAGTACTTC.

The rearrangement joins TRBV5-8 to TRBJ1-6; D not resolved. Trimming removed 4 bases at V and 6 bases at J, with 8 bases between. Looked up from germline, CDR1 is SGHTS and CDR2 is YDEGEE. CDR3 length: 13 amino acids. CDR3: CASSRRLNSPLHF. For the CDR3, the DNA is TGTGCCAGCAGCCGCCGACTTAATTCACCCCTCCACTTT.

The chain recombines TRBV28 with TRBJ2-2; 10 nucleotides agree with TRBD1. Germline lookup yields CDR1 MDHEN and CDR2 SYDVKM. CDR3 length: 16 residues. V dropped 6 bases and J dropped 4; count of bases not matched to a gene: 8. The CDR3 spells CASRSLGTGVTGELFF. CDR3 bases: TGTGCCAGCAGATCACTCGGGACAGGGGTCACCGGGGAGCTGTTTTTT. The full variable domain, rest sourced from reference TRBV28 and TRBJ2-2, is DVKVTQSSRYLVKRTGEKVFLECVQDMDHENMFWYRQDPGLGLRLIYFSYDVKMKEKGDIPEGYSVSREKKERFSLILESASTNQTSMYLCASRSLGTGVTGELFFGEGSRLTVL.

This chain's CDR3 is CAWSVGAAGGGNTIYF. The CDR3 region has the DNA TGTGCCTGGAGTGTAGGGGCGGCAGGGGGTGGAAACACCATATATTTT. V is TRBV30 and J is TRBJ1-3; 7 bases line up with TRBD1. The CDR3 has 16 residues. Germline assignment: CDR1 GTSNPN and CDR2 SVGIG (reference sequence). V gave up 0 bases and J gave up 3 bases; unmatched junction bases: 8.

The chain uses TRBV7-2 and TRBJ2-7; a weak D match, TRBD2 (7 bases). The CDR3 extends over 14 amino acids. Trimming took off 5 bases at V and 2 bases at J, with 13 bases between the two ends. Per germline, CDR1 SGHTA and CDR2 FQGNSA. The chain's CDR3 is CASSPQGTTYEQYF. As DNA, the CDR3 is TGTGCCAGCAGCCCGCAGGGGACTACCTACGAGCAGTACTTC.

This clone was detected only once. This chain joins TRBV6-1 and TRBJ2-5, with D possibly being TRBD1 (6 bases). Matching the DNA end better, TRBJ2-7 makes the J call doubtful. CDR3 length: 15 residues. Germline CDR1 and CDR2: MNHNS and SASEGT. CDR3 in amino acids: CASSAAVGQHDEQYF. As DNA, the CDR3 is TGTGCCAGCAGTGCTGCAGTCGGACAGCATGACGAGCAGTACTTC.

The rearrangement uses TRBV28 and TRBJ1-2, with a possible D match to TRBD1 (5 bases). With 8 bases removed from V and 3 bases from J, the gap between germline ends came to 22 bases. The CDR3 spans 16 residues. CDR1 is MDHEN and CDR2 is SYDVKM in the germline V gene. The CDR3 DNA follows: TGTGCCAGCTCTAAGGGCGGGGGTCGGCAATACTATGGCTACACCTTC. Protein: CASSKGGGRQYYGYTF.

The chain carries TRBV10-1 and TRBJ1-1; possible D gene TRBD1, 6 bases. Trimming cost V 6 bases and J 5 bases, with 7 bases left between them. Germline loops: CDR1 WNHNN, CDR2 SYGVQD (reference sequence). This CDR3 has 11 residues. CDR3 nucleotide sequence: TGCGCCAGCAGGAGGGGGACTGAAGCTTTCTTT. The encoded protein is CASRRGTEAFF.

This clone occurred a few times. This chain uses TRBV6-5 with TRBJ2-7, with a possible D match to TRBD2 (5 bases). The CDR3 is 14 residues long. Trimming left V 11 bases short and J 3 bases short, with 20 bases between. Germline-derived CDR1 and CDR2 are MNHEY and SVGAGI. CDR3 bases: TGTGCCTCCTACAGTCCGACTACCGGCTACGAGCAGTACTTC. Translating gives CASYSPTTGYEQYF.

This clone has a handful of counts. The chain carries TRBV9 and TRBJ2-3, with unresolved D. Germline V gene data show CDR1 as SGDLS and CDR2 as YYNGEE. Between the trimmed V and J ends, which lost 2 bases and 1 base, there was a span of 8 bases. This CDR3 comprises 14 residues. In DNA form, the CDR3 reads TGTGCCAGCAGCGTCGACATACGCACAGATACGCAGTATTTT. The encoded protein is CASSVDIRTDTQYF.

The rearrangement uses TRBV7-9 and TRBJ2-5; 10 positions match TRBD2. CDR1 is SEHNR, CDR2 FQNEAQ, per germline (reference sequence). V lost 3 bases, J lost 5 bases, and 3 bases stayed unmatched. The CDR3 runs 14 residues. The CDR3 reads CASSFLAGVETQYF. DNA for the CDR3: TGTGCCAGCAGCTTCCTAGCGGGGGTTGAGACCCAGTACTTC.

J is TRBJ2-5 and V is TRBV11-3, with 9 bases lining up with TRBD1. Germline-derived CDR1 and CDR2 are SGHNT and YENEEA. The ends lost 4 bases at V and 5 bases at J; junction bases unmatched: 14. The CDR3 has 17 residues. CDR3 protein: CASSSHLGDRGKETQYF. CDR3 DNA: TGTGCCAGCAGCTCTCACCTTGGAGACAGGGGGAAGGAGACCCAGTACTTC.